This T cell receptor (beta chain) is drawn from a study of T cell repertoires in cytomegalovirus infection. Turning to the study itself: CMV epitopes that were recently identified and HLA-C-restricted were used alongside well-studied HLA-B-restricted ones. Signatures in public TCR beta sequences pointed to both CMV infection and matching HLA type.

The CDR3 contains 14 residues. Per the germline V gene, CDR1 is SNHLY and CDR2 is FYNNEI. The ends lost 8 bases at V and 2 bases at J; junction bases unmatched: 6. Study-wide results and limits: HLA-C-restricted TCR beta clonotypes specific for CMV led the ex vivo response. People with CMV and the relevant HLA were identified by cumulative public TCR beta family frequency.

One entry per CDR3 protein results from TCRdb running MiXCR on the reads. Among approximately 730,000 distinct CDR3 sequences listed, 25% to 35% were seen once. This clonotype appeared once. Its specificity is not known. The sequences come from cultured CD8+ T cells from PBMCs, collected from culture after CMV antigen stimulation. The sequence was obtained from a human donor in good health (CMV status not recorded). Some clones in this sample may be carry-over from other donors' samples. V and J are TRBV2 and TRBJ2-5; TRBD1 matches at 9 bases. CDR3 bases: TGTGCCAGCCCGGGACAGGGAACTCAAGAGACCCAGTACTTC. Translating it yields CASPGQGTQETQYF.